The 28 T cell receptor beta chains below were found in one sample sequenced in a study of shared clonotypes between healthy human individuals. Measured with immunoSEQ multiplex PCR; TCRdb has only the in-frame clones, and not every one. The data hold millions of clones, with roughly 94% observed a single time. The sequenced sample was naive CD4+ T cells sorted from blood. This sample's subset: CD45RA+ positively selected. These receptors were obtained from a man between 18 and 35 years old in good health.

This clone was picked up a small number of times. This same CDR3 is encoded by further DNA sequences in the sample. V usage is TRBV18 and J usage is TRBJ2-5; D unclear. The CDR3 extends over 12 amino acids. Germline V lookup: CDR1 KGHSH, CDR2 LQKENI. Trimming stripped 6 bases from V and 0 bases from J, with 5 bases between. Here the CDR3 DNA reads TGTGCCAGCTCGCCGTACCAAGAGACCCAGTACTTC. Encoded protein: CASSPYQETQYF. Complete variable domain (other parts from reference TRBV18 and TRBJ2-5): NAGVMQNPRHLVRRRGQEARLRCSPMKGHSHVYWYRQLPEEGLKFMVYLQKENIIDESGMPKERFSAEFPKEGPSILRIQQVVRGDSAAYFCASSPYQETQYFGPGTRLLVL.

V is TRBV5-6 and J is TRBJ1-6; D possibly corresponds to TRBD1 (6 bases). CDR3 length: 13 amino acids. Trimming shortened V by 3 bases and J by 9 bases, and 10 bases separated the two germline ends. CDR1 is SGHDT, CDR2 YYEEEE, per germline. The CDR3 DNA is TGTGCCAGCAGCTCTACACAGGGTTCACCCCTCCACTTT. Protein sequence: CASSSTQGSPLHF.

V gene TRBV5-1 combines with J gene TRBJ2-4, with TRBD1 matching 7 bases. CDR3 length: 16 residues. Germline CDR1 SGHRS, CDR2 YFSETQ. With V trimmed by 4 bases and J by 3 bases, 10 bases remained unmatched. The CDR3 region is CASSTGQVDGKNIQYF. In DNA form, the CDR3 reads TGCGCCAGCAGCACCGGACAGGTTGATGGCAAAAACATTCAGTACTTC. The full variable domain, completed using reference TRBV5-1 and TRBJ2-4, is KAGVTQTPRYLIKTRGQQVTLSCSPISGHRSVSWYQQTPGQGLQFLFEYFSETQRNKGNFPGRFSGRQFSNSRSEMNVSTLELGDSALYLCASSTGQVDGKNIQYFGAGTRLSVL.

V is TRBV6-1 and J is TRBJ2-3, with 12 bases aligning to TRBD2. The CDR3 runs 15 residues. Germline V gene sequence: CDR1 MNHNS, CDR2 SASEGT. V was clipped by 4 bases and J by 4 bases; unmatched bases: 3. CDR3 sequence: CASSAPSGGADTQYF. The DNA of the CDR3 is TGTGCCAGCAGTGCACCTAGCGGGGGGGCAGATACGCAGTATTTT.

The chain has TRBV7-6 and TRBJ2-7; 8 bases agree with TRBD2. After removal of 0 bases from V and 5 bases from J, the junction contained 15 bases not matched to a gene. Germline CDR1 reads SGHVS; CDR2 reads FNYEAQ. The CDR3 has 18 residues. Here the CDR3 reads CASSLAADSGIPGDEQYF. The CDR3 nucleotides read TGTGCCAGCAGCTTAGCGGCGGATAGCGGGATTCCCGGGGACGAGCAGTACTTC.

The CDR3 sequence: CAWSVKSNQPQHF. Here the CDR3 DNA reads TGTGCCTGGAGTGTAAAGAGCAATCAGCCCCAGCATTTT. This chain links TRBV30 with TRBJ1-5, with D unclear. V lost 0 bases to trimming and J lost 1 base, with 4 bases between them. CDR1 GTSNPN and CDR2 SVGIG come from the germline V gene (reference sequence). The CDR3 has 13 amino acids.

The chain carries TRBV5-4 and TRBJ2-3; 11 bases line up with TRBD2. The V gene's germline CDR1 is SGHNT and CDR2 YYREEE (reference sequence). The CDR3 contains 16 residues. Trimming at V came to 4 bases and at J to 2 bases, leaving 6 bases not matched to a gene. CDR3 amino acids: CASSAGTSGNTDTQYF. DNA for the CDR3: TGTGCCAGCAGCGCCGGGACTAGCGGAAACACAGATACGCAGTATTTT.

The CDR3 DNA is TGTGCCTGGGCCTTTAGGAGGGCGGCTGAAAAACTGTTTTTT. Translation: CAWAFRRAAEKLFF. The chain carries TRBV30 and TRBJ1-4; D gene ambiguous. Germline V gives CDR1 GTSNPN, CDR2 SVGIG (reference sequence). Between the trimmed V and J ends, which lost 5 bases and 7 bases, there was a span of 17 bases. The CDR3 contains 14 residues.

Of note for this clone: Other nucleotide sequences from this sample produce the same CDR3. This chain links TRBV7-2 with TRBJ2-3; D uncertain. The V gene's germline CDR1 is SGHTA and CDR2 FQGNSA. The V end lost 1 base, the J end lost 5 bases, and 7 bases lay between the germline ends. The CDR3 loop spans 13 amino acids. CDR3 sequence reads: CASSLVVGDTQYF. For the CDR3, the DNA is TGTGCCAGCAGCTTAGTAGTTGGAGATACGCAGTATTTT.

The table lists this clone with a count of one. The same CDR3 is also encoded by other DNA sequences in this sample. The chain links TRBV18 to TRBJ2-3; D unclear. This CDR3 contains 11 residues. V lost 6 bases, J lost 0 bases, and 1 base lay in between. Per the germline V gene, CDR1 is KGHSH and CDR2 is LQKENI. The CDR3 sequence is CASSSTDTQYF. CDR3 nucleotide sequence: TGTGCCAGCTCTAGCACAGATACGCAGTATTTT. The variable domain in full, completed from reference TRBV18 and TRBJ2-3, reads NAGVMQNPRHLVRRRGQEARLRCSPMKGHSHVYWYRQLPEEGLKFMVYLQKENIIDESGMPKERFSAEFPKEGPSILRIQQVVRGDSAAYFCASSSTDTQYFGPGTRLTVL.

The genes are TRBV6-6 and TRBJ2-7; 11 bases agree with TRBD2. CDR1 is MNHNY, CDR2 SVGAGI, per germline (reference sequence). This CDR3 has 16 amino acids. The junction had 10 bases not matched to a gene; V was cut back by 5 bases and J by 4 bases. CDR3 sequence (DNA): TGTGCCAGCAGTGCCTATAGCGGGAGGGATACTTACGAGCAGTACTTC. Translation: CASSAYSGRDTYEQYF.

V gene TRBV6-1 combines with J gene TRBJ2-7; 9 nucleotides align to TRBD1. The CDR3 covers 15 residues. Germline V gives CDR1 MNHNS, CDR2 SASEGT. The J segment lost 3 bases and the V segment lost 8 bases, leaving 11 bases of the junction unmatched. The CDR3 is CASFSAGQGVYEQYF. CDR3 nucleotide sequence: TGTGCCAGCTTTTCGGCGGGACAGGGAGTCTACGAGCAGTACTTC.

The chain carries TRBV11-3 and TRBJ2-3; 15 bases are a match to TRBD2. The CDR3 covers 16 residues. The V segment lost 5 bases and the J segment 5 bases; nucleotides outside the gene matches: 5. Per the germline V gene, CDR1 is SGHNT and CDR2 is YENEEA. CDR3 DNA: TGTGCCAGCAGCCCGGGACTAGCGGGAGGAGTAGATACGCAGTATTTT. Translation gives CASSPGLAGGVDTQYF.

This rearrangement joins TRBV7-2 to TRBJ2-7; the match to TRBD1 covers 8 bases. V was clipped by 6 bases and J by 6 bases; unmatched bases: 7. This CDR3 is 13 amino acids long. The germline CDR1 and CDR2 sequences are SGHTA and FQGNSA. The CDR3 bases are TGTGCCAGCAGATACGAGACAGGGGCCGAGCAGTACTTC. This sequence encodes CASRYETGAEQYF.

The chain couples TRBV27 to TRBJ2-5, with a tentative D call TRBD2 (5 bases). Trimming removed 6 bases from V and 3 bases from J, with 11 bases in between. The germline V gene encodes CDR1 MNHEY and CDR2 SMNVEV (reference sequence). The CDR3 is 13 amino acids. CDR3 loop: CASRDGVKETQYF. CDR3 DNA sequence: TGTGCCAGCAGGGACGGGGTGAAAGAGACCCAGTACTTC.

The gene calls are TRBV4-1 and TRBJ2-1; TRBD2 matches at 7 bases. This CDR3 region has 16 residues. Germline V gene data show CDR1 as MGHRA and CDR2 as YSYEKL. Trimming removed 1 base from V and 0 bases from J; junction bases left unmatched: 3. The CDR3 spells CASSQGGEGSYNEQFF. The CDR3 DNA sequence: TGCGCCAGCAGCCAAGGCGGGGAGGGCTCCTACAATGAGCAGTTCTTC.

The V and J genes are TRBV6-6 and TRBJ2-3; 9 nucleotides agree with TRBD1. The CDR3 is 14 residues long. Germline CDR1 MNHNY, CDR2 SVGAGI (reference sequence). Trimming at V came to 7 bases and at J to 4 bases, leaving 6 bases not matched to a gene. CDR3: CASKTGGAADTQYF. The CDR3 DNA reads TGTGCCAGCAAAACAGGGGGCGCAGCAGATACGCAGTATTTT.

CDR3 in DNA: TGTGCCAGCAGCGAGGGACTAGCGGACTACAATGAGCAGTTCTTC. Amino acid sequence: CASSEGLADYNEQFF. The chain combines TRBV11-3 with TRBJ2-1; 11 bases are shared with TRBD2. Germline V gives CDR1 SGHNT, CDR2 YENEEA. The CDR3 consists of 15 residues. V shed 5 bases, J shed 3 bases, and the junction held 3 bases outside the gene matches.

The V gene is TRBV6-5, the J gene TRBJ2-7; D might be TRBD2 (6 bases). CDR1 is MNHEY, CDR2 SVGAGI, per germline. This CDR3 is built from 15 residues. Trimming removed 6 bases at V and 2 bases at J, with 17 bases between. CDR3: CASRPPEGGTYEQYF. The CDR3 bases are TGTGCCAGCAGGCCCCCGGAGGGCGGGACCTACGAGCAGTACTTC.

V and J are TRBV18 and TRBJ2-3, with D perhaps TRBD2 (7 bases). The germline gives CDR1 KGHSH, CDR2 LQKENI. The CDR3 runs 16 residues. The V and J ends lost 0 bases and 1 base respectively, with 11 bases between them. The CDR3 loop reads CASSPPRGPGTDTQYF. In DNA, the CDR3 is TGTGCCAGCTCACCACCGCGGGGGCCCGGCACAGATACGCAGTATTTT. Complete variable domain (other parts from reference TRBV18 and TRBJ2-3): NAGVMQNPRHLVRRRGQEARLRCSPMKGHSHVYWYRQLPEEGLKFMVYLQKENIIDESGMPKERFSAEFPKEGPSILRIQQVVRGDSAAYFCASSPPRGPGTDTQYFGPGTRLTVL.

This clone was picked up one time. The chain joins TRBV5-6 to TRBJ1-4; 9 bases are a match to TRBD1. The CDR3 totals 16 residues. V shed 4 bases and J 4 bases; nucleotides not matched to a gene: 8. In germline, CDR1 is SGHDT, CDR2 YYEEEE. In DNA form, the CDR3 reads TGTGCCAGCAGCGCCGGGACAGGGTTGGTTAATGAAAAACTGTTTTTT. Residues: CASSAGTGLVNEKLFF.

This chain's CDR3 is CASSPLGGSYNYEQYF. CDR3 sequence (DNA): TGTGCCAGCTCACCCCTTGGAGGGTCATATAACTACGAGCAGTACTTC. The V and J genes are TRBV18 and TRBJ2-7, with D possibly matching TRBD2 (6 bases). The CDR3 runs 16 residues. Looked up from germline, CDR1 is KGHSH and CDR2 is LQKENI. The V end lost 3 bases, the J end lost 3 bases, and 18 bases lay between the germline ends.

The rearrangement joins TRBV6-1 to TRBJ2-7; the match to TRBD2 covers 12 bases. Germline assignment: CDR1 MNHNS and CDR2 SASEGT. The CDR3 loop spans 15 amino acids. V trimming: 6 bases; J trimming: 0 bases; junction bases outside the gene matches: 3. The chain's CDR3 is CASRRTSGISYEQYF. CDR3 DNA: TGTGCCAGCAGACGGACTAGCGGGATCTCCTACGAGCAGTACTTC.

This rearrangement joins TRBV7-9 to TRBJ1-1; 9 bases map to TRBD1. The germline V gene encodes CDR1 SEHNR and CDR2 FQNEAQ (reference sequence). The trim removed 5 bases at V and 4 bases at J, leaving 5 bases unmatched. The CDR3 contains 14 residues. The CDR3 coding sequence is TGTGCCAGCAGCACCACAGGGGGCGGCACTGAAGCTTTCTTT. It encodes CASSTTGGGTEAFF. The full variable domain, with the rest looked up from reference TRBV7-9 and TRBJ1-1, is DTGVSQNPRHKITKRGQNVTFRCDPISEHNRLYWYRQTLGQGPEFLTYFQNEAQLEKSRLLSDRFSAERPKGSFSTLEIQRTEQGDSAMYLCASSTTGGGTEAFFGQGTRLTVV.

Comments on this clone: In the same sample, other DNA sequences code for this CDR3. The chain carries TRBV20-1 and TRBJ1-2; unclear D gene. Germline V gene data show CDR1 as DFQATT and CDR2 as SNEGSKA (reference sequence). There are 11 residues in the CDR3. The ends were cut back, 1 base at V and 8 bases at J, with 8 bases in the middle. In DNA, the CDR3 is TGCAGTGCTAGAGGGGCAAACGGCTACACCTTC. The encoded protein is CSARGANGYTF.

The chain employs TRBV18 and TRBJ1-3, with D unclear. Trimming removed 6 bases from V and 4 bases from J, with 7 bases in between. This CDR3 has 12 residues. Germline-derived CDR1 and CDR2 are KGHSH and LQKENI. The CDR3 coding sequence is TGTGCCAGCTCCTACCAAGGAAACACCATATATTTT. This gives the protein CASSYQGNTIYF.

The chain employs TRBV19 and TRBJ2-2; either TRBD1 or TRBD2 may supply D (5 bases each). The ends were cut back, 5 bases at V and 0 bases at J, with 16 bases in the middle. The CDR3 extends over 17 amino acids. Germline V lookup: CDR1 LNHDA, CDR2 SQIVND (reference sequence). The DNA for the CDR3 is TGTGCCAGTAGTGGGACCAACCTACTAGCGAACACCGGGGAGCTGTTTTTT. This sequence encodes CASSGTNLLANTGELFF. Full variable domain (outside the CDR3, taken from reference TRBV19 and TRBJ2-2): DGGITQSPKYLFRKEGQNVTLSCEQNLNHDAMYWYRQDPGQGLRLIYYSQIVNDFQKGDIAEGYSVSREKKESFPLTVTSAQKNPTAFYLCASSGTNLLANTGELFFGEGSRLTVL.

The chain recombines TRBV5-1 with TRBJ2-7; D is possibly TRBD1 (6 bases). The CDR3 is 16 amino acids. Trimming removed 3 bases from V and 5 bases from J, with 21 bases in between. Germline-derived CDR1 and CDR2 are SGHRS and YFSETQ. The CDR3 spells CASSSYQLTTGNEQYF. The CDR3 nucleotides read TGCGCCAGCAGCTCGTACCAACTTACTACAGGGAACGAGCAGTACTTC.